This TCR beta chain derives from a study of cytomegalovirus exposure and HLA in healthy donors. Study-wide results and limits: A later analysis linked a missense variant in DCLRE1C to the trimming of TCR beta V and J genes. Within the data, a cluster of highly shared sequence variants was likely a sequencing artifact. Immune exposure data for these donors was limited to CMV serostatus. There were 150 to 200 TCR beta chains listed as cytomegalovirus-associated.

V was trimmed by 11 bases and J by 5 bases, leaving 18 bases between them. This CDR3 spans 13 amino acids. The germline CDR1 and CDR2 sequences are MNHNS and SASEGT. As concerns this clone: Its antigen is currently unknown.

The PCR ran on 60 Vbeta and 13 Jbeta primers. The protocol was immunoSEQ multiplex PCR, while the TCRdb copy is restricted to in-frame clones and leaves out a portion. Here the sample spans 120,000 or so clones, over 65% being singletons. The sequence came from a woman between 40 and 55 years old in good health and CMV-seronegative. V gene TRBV6-1 combines with J gene TRBJ1-1; possible D gene TRBD1, 6 bases. Material for sequencing was PBMCs. This CDR3 is CAHRGQGGTEAFF. The CDR3 bases are TGTGCCCACCGGGGGCAGGGAGGGACTGAAGCTTTCTTT.